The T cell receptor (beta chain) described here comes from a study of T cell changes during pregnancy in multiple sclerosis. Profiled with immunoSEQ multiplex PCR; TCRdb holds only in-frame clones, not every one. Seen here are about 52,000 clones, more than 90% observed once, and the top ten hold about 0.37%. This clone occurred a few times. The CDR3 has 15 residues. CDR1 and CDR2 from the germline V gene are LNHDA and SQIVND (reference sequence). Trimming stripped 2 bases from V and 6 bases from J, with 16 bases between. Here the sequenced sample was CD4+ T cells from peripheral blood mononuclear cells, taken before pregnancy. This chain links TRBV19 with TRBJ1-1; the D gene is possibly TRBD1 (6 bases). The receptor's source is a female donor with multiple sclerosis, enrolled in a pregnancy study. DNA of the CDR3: TGTGCCAGTAGTATAAAAGAACAGGGTCGGTCTGAAGCTTTCTTT. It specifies CASSIKEQGRSEAFF.